These 26 T cell receptor beta chains were all obtained from the same sample, sequenced in a study of blood T cell repertoires in COVID-19 (dated by TCRdb to 2018 to 2020). Libraries were built with the immunoSEQ multiplex PCR assay. The clones in this table, taken by TCRdb from immuneACCESS, are in-frame only. Not every clone is retained; where verified, under half of the shortfall comes from an unresolved V gene, and the cause of the rest is unknown. Within this sample are about 140,000 clones, with around 80% of them counted one time only. The ten largest make up approximately 3.6% of the sample. The sample taken for sequencing was peripheral blood. These receptors were collected from a man aged 55 to 70 with acute or convalescent COVID-19.

The J gene is TRBJ2-7, the V gene TRBV29-1, with TRBD2 matching over 8 bases. V dropped 4 bases and J dropped 3; count of bases not matched to a gene: 2. This CDR3 region has 12 residues. Looked up from germline, CDR1 is SQVTM and CDR2 is ANQGSEA. The CDR3 nucleotides are TGCAGCGTTGCCAGCGGGAGCTACGAGCAGTACTTC. As protein: CSVASGSYEQYF.

The chain employs TRBV7-9 and TRBJ1-6; D is perhaps TRBD1 (6 bases). The CDR3 has 15 amino acids. The germline V gene has CDR1 SEHNR and CDR2 FQNEAQ (reference sequence). V shed 5 bases and J shed 10 bases, with 18 bases lying between them. The CDR3 bases are TGTGCCAGCAGCATACACAGGGATGATAGCTCACCCCTCCACTTT. It encodes CASSIHRDDSSPLHF.

This clone was counted between two and nine times. The chain combines TRBV7-9 with TRBJ1-2, with TRBD1 matching 9 bases. Germline V lookup: CDR1 SEHNR, CDR2 FQNEAQ (reference sequence). V lost 1 base to trimming and J lost 8 bases; unmatched junction nucleotides: 5. The length of the CDR3 is 14 residues. The CDR3 nucleotides are TGTGCCAGCAGCTTAGTGGACAGGGGTGGCGGCTACACCTTC. This encodes CASSLVDRGGGYTF.

The J gene is TRBJ2-1, the V gene TRBV5-5; possibly TRBD1 for D (6 bases). Germline CDR1 SGHKS, CDR2 YYEKEE (reference sequence). The CDR3 runs to 15 residues. V was pared by 0 bases and J by 6 bases, with 13 bases between. The CDR3 is CASSLEGVPGNEQFF. The CDR3 nucleotides are TGTGCCAGCAGCTTGGAGGGGGTCCCCGGCAATGAGCAGTTCTTC. Full variable domain (remainder filled in from reference TRBV5-5 and TRBJ2-1): DAGVTQSPTHLIKTRGQQVTLRCSPISGHKSVSWYQQVLGQGPQFIFQYYEKEERGRGNFPDRFSARQFPNYSSELNVNALLLGDSALYLCASSLEGVPGNEQFFGPGTRLTVL.

The chain has TRBV6-5 and TRBJ1-2, with TRBD1 as a possible D gene (6 bases). Trimming took 7 bases from V and 4 from J, leaving 19 bases between them. The CDR3 is made up of 15 amino acids. The V gene's germline CDR1 is MNHEY and CDR2 SVGAGI. CDR3 in amino acids: CASTGGGRVGYGYTF. The CDR3 DNA is TGTGCCAGCACCGGGGGGGGCAGGGTCGGCTATGGCTACACCTTC.

In its sample, this clone was seen a few times. This chain connects TRBV11-2 to TRBJ2-2, with D possibly TRBD1 on 6 matching bases. The V gene lost 5 bases and the J gene lost 5 bases, with 9 bases spanning the gap. In germline, CDR1 is SGHAT, CDR2 FQNNGV. This CDR3 region has 13 residues. This chain's CDR3 is CASSRGTTGELFF. In DNA, the CDR3 is TGTGCCAGCAGCAGAGGGACAACCGGGGAGCTGTTTTTT.

The genes are TRBV19 and TRBJ1-6; D may be TRBD1 (6 bases). The length of the CDR3 is 16 residues. Germline V lookup: CDR1 LNHDA, CDR2 SQIVND (reference sequence). V was shortened by 4 bases and J by 0 bases, with 10 bases between the two germline ends. The CDR3 sequence is CASSTGQSSYNSPLHF. In DNA form, the CDR3 reads TGTGCCAGTAGTACCGGACAGAGCTCCTATAATTCACCCCTCCACTTT.

This clone was seen a few times. V is TRBV2 and J is TRBJ1-5; 10 nucleotides line up with TRBD1. The CDR3 runs to 15 residues. In germline, CDR1 is SNHLY, CDR2 FYNNEI. V trimming: 4 bases; J trimming: 3 bases; junction bases outside the gene matches: 3. CDR3 sequence: CASSVGTGVNQPQHF. In nucleotides, the CDR3 is TGTGCCAGCAGTGTAGGGACAGGGGTCAATCAGCCCCAGCATTTT.

The V and J genes are TRBV24-1 and TRBJ1-1; no clear D gene. V lost 1 base to trimming and J lost 1 base, with 3 bases between them. This CDR3 region has 13 residues. The V gene's germline CDR1 is KGHDR and CDR2 SFDVKD. This CDR3 is CATSDFRNTEAFF. CDR3 bases: TGTGCCACCAGTGATTTTCGGAACACTGAAGCTTTCTTT.

The V and J genes are TRBV5-1 and TRBJ2-1; 11 nucleotides agree with TRBD2. The germline CDR1 and CDR2 sequences are SGHRS and YFSETQ. With V trimmed by 3 bases and J by 5 bases, 4 bases remained unmatched. The CDR3 consists of 15 residues. CDR3: CASSSGTSGNNEQFF. The CDR3 nucleotides read TGCGCCAGCAGCTCCGGGACTAGCGGTAACAATGAGCAGTTCTTC.

The chain links TRBV4-1 to TRBJ1-5; TRBD1 aligns across 10 bases. The CDR3 has 16 residues. V was clipped by 0 bases and J by 4 bases; unmatched bases: 3. Germline V gene lookup returns CDR1 MGHRA and CDR2 YSYEKL. This CDR3 reads CASSQDPGQGNQPQHF. The CDR3 nucleotides read TGCGCCAGCAGCCAAGACCCGGGACAGGGGAATCAGCCCCAGCATTTT.

On this clone itself: A read error may produce the germline difference seen at one junction end. The chain carries TRBV6-1 and TRBJ1-5; D gene ambiguous. Looked up from germline, CDR1 is MNHNS and CDR2 is SASEGT. The CDR3 consists of 16 residues. DNA for the CDR3: TGTGCCAGCAGGGAAGCGGGGATGGGAGGGAATCAGCCCCAGCATTTT. It encodes CASREAGMGGNQPQHF.

The CDR3 loop reads CASSRSGSFADEQFF. CDR3 in DNA: TGTGCCAGCAGCCGATCGGGGTCATTTGCGGATGAGCAGTTCTTC. The chain is built from TRBV3-1 (or the pseudogene TRBV3-2) and TRBJ2-1; D may be TRBD2 (5 bases). The germline gives CDR1 LGHDT, CDR2 YNNKEL (reference sequence). This CDR3 comprises 15 residues. V was pared by 4 bases and J by 8 bases, with 18 bases between.

The V and J genes are TRBV27 and TRBJ1-2; D not certain. The CDR3 sequence is 13 residues long. Germline CDR1 is MNHEY and CDR2 is SMNVEV (reference sequence). V lost 2 bases and J lost 6, with 10 bases in between. CDR3 coding DNA: TGTGCCAGCAGTTTAGGCAGGAGGCATGGCTACACCTTC. Protein sequence: CASSLGRRHGYTF.

The genes are TRBV27 and TRBJ2-7, with D uncertain. CDR1 and CDR2 from the germline V gene are MNHEY and SMNVEV (reference sequence). The V gene lost 5 bases and the J gene lost 6 bases, with 14 bases spanning the gap. The CDR3 sequence is 13 residues long. The CDR3 DNA follows: TGTGCCAGCAGTCTTCTACCGAGGCGCGAGCAGTACTTC. Protein sequence: CASSLLPRREQYF.

The genes are TRBV4-2 and TRBJ2-2; maybe TRBD1 (5 bases). There are 13 residues in the CDR3. Germline V CDR1 and CDR2: LGHNA, YNFKEQ. V gave up 4 bases and J gave up 5 bases, with 8 bases separating them. The CDR3 loop reads CASSRDRTGELFF. Here the CDR3 DNA reads TGTGCCAGCAGCCGAGACAGAACCGGGGAGCTGTTTTTT.

J is TRBJ1-2 and V is TRBV19; TRBD1 matches at 8 bases. This CDR3 is 18 amino acids long. Germline V CDR1 and CDR2: LNHDA, SQIVND (reference sequence). The V gene end was trimmed by 4 bases and the J gene end by 4 bases; junction bases not matched to a gene: 17. This chain's CDR3 is CASSNGPGQVQSPYGYTF. CDR3 DNA: TGTGCCAGTAGTAATGGGCCGGGACAGGTCCAATCCCCCTATGGCTACACCTTC.

This clone was counted between two and nine times. The chain joins TRBV10-3 to TRBJ1-6; unclear D gene. Germline assignment: CDR1 ENHRY and CDR2 SYGVKD. With 7 bases removed from V and 7 bases from J, the gap between germline ends came to 8 bases. The CDR3 runs 12 residues. CDR3 loop: CAIKSENSPLHF. In DNA, the CDR3 is TGTGCCATCAAATCGGAGAATTCACCCCTCCACTTT.

The V call is TRBV28, the J call TRBJ2-7, with D maybe TRBD2 (5 bases). Trimming took off 6 bases at V and 4 bases at J, with 16 bases between the two ends. The CDR3 totals 14 residues. Looked up from germline, CDR1 is MDHEN and CDR2 is SYDVKM. The CDR3 loop is CASRSGPMSYEQYF. CDR3 sequence (DNA): TGTGCCAGCAGGAGCGGCCCCATGTCTTACGAGCAGTACTTC.

The rearrangement joins TRBV4-2 to TRBJ1-1; no definite D call. Trimming removed 1 base at V and 3 bases at J, with 9 bases between. CDR3 length: 14 amino acids. CDR1 and CDR2 (germline): LGHNA, YNFKEQ. CDR3 sequence: CASSQAVQDTEAFF. CDR3 in DNA: TGTGCCAGCAGCCAAGCCGTTCAGGACACTGAAGCTTTCTTT.

The genes are TRBV5-1 and TRBJ2-1; 10 bases fit TRBD1. The CDR3 runs 15 residues. Germline trimming cut 7 bases from V and 4 bases from J; bases unmatched to any gene: 8. Germline V gives CDR1 SGHRS, CDR2 YFSETQ. CDR3 DNA: TGCGCCAGCCACCAACCGGGACAGGGGTACAATGAGCAGTTCTTC. Its translation is CASHQPGQGYNEQFF. Full variable domain (remainder filled in from reference TRBV5-1 and TRBJ2-1): KAGVTQTPRYLIKTRGQQVTLSCSPISGHRSVSWYQQTPGQGLQFLFEYFSETQRNKGNFPGRFSGRQFSNSRSEMNVSTLELGDSALYLCASHQPGQGYNEQFFGPGTRLTVL.

V usage is TRBV7-2 and J usage is TRBJ2-3, with TRBD2 matching over 9 bases. Germline CDR1 SGHTA, CDR2 FQGNSA. The length of the CDR3 is 15 residues. Losses at the gene ends were 3 bases for V and 3 bases for J; bases not matched to a gene: 4. The CDR3 DNA reads TGTGCCAGCAGCTTTAGCGGGAGTGGGACAGATACGCAGTATTTT. This codes for CASSFSGSGTDTQYF.

In its sample, this clone was seen a few times. The rearrangement joins TRBV19 to TRBJ1-3; D remains ambiguous. The V gene's germline CDR1 is LNHDA and CDR2 SQIVND (reference sequence). With 5 bases removed from V and 7 bases from J, the gap between germline ends came to 3 bases. The CDR3 has 10 residues. The CDR3 reads CASSRNTIYF. In DNA, the CDR3 is TGTGCCAGTAGTCGGAACACCATATATTTT. The full variable domain, its missing parts supplied by reference TRBV19 and TRBJ1-3, is DGGITQSPKYLFRKEGQNVTLSCEQNLNHDAMYWYRQDPGQGLRLIYYSQIVNDFQKGDIAEGYSVSREKKESFPLTVTSAQKNPTAFYLCASSRNTIYFGEGSWLTVV.

By share, this clone counts as medium-sized (0.01 to 0.1%). The chain is built from TRBV27 and TRBJ2-1, with D possibly matching TRBD2 (5 bases). Trimming took 5 bases from V and 6 from J, leaving 17 bases between them. Germline V CDR1 and CDR2: MNHEY, SMNVEV (reference sequence). The CDR3 spans 15 residues. As DNA, the CDR3 is TGTGCCAGCAGTGGATGGACTCCGAGGGCCAATGAGCAGTTCTTC. Translating gives CASSGWTPRANEQFF.

The gene calls are TRBV2 and TRBJ1-3; TRBD1 matches at 9 bases. There are 16 residues in the CDR3. The ends lost 5 bases at V and 0 bases at J; junction bases unmatched: 5. Per germline, CDR1 SNHLY and CDR2 FYNNEI. The DNA for the CDR3 is TGTGCCAGCAGTCCGGGACAGGGAATCTCTGGAAACACCATATATTTT. This gives the protein CASSPGQGISGNTIYF.

The rearrangement uses TRBV30 and TRBJ1-3; D is undetermined. This CDR3 contains 13 residues. Trimming pared 0 bases from V and 4 bases from J, leaving 7 bases between. CDR1 is GTSNPN, CDR2 SVGIG, per germline (reference sequence). In DNA, the CDR3 is TGTGCCTGGAGTGTCTCCGTGGGAAACACCATATATTTT. Translating gives CAWSVSVGNTIYF. The variable domain in full, completed from reference TRBV30 and TRBJ1-3, reads SQTIHQWPATLVQPVGSPLSLECTVEGTSNPNLYWYRQAAGRGLQLLFYSVGIGQISSEVPQNLSASRPQDRQFILSSKKLLLSDSGFYLCAWSVSVGNTIYFGEGSWLTVV.